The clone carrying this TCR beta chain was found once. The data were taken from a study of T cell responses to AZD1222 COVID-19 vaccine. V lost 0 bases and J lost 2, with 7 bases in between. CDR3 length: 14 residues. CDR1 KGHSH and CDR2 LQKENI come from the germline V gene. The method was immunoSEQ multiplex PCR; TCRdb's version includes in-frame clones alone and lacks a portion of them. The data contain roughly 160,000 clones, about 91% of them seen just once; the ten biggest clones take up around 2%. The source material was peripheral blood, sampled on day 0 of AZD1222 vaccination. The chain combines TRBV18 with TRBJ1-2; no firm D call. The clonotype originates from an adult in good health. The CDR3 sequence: CASSPPGGNYGYTF. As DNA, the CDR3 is TGTGCCAGCTCACCACCGGGAGGGAACTATGGCTACACCTTC.